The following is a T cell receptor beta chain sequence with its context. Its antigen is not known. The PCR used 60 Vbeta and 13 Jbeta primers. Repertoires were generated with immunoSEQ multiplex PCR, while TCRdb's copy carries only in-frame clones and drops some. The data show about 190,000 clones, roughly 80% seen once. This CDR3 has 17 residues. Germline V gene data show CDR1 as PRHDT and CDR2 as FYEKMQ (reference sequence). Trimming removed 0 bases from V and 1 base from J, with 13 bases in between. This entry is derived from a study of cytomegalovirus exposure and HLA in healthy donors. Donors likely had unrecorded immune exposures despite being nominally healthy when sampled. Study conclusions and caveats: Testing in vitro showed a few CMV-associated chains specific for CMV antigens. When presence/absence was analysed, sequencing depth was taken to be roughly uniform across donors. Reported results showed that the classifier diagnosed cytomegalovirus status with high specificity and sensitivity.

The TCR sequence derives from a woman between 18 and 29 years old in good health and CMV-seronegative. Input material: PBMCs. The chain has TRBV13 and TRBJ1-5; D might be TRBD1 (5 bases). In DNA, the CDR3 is TGTGCCAGCAGCTTAGGCTATGTGGGGCCCAGCAATCAGCCCCAGCATTTT. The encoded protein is CASSLGYVGPSNQPQHF.